The clone carrying this TCR beta chain was detected many times. TCRdb re-analysed the 5' RACE reads in MiXCR, keeping a single row per CDR3 protein. The sample includes about 46,000 distinct CDR3 sequences, approximately 2.8% of them seen just once. Trimming took off 6 bases at V and 8 bases at J, with 8 bases between the two ends. Germline V CDR1 and CDR2: SNHLY, FYNNEI. The CDR3 is 11 residues long. The data are from a study of neurological immune-mediated disorders. The TCR originated in a woman in her forties or fifties with multiple sclerosis. This chain joins TRBV2 and TRBJ1-5; D uncertain. The sequenced sample was PBMCs. The CDR3, as DNA: TGTGCCAGCAGCGTCCGGGAGCCCCAGCATTTT. Translating it yields CASSVREPQHF.